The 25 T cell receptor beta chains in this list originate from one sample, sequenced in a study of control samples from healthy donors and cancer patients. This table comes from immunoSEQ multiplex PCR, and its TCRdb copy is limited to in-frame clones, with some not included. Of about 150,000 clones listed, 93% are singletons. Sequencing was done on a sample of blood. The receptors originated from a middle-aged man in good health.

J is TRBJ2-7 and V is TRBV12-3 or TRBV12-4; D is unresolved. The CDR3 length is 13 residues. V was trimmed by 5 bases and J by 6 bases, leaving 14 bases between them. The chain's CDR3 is CASSPQLPLEQYF. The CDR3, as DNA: TGTGCCAGCAGTCCTCAGCTGCCTCTCGAGCAGTACTTC.

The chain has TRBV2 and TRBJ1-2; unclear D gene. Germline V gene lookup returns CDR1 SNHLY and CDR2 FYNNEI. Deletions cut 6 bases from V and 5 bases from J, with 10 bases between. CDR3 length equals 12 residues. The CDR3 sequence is CASRAERYGYTF. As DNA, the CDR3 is TGTGCCAGCAGGGCGGAGAGATATGGCTACACCTTC.

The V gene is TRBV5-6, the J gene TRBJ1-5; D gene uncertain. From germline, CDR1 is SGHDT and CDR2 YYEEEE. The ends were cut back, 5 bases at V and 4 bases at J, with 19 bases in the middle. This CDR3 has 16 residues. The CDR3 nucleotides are TGTGCCAGCAGGGTGGTAGGGAAAACCGTAAATCAGCCCCAGCATTTT. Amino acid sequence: CASRVVGKTVNQPQHF. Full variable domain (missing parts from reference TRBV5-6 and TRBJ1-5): DAGVTQSPTHLIKTRGQQVTLRCSPKSGHDTVSWYQQALGQGPQFIFQYYEEEERQRGNFPDRFSGHQFPNYSSELNVNALLLGDSALYLCASRVVGKTVNQPQHFGDGTRLSIL.

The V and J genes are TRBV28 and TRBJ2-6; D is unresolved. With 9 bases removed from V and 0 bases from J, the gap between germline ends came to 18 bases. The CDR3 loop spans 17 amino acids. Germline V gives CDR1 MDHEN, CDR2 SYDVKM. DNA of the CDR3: TGTGCCAGTAAAAAGCCTCCAGGAATCTCTGGGGCCAACGTCCTGACTTTC. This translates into CASKKPPGISGANVLTF. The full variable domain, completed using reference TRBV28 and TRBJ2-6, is DVKVTQSSRYLVKRTGEKVFLECVQDMDHENMFWYRQDPGLGLRLIYFSYDVKMKEKGDIPEGYSVSREKKERFSLILESASTNQTSMYLCASKKPPGISGANVLTFGAGSRLTVL.

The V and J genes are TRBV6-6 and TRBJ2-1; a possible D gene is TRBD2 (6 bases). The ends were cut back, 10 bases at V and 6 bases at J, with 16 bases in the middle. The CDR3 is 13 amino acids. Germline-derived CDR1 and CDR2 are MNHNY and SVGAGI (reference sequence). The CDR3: CAISGPYGNEQFF. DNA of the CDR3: TGTGCCATAAGCGGGCCCTATGGCAATGAGCAGTTCTTC.

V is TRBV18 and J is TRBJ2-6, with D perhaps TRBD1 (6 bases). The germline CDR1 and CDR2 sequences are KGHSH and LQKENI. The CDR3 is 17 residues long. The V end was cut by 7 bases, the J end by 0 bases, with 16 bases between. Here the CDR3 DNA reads TGTGCCAGCTGTCCTTCCGGGACAACCTCTGGGGCCAACGTCCTGACTTTC. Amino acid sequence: CASCPSGTTSGANVLTF.

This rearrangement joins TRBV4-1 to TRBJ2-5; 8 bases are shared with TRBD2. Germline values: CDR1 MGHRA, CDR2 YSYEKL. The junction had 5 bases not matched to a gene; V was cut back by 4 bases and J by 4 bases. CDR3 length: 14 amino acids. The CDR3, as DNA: TGCGCCAGCAGCCCACGGACTAGCCCAGAGACCCAGTACTTC. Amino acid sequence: CASSPRTSPETQYF.

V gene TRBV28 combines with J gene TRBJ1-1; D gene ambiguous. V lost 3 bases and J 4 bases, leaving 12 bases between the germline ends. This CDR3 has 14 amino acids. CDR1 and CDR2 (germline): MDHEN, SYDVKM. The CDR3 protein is CASSLTSRTTEAFF. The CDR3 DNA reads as TGTGCCAGCAGTTTGACGTCCAGGACCACTGAAGCTTTCTTT.

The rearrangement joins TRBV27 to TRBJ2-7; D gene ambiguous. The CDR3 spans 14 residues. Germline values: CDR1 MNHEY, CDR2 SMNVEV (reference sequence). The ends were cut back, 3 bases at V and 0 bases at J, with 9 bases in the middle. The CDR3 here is CASSFSAYSYEQYF. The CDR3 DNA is TGTGCCAGCAGTTTCTCTGCGTACTCCTACGAGCAGTACTTC.

The CDR3 region is CSAGANQPQHF. The CDR3, as DNA: TGCAGTGCTGGGGCCAATCAGCCCCAGCATTTT. The genes are TRBV20-1 and TRBJ1-5, with D possibly being TRBD1 (5 bases). The CDR3 totals 11 residues. CDR1 is DFQATT, CDR2 SNEGSKA, per germline (reference sequence). V shed 5 bases and J shed 3 bases, with 5 bases lying between them.

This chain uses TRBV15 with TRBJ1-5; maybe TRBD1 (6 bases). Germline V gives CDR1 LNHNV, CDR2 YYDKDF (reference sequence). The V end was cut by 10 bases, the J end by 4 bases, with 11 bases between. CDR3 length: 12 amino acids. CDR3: CAIGQNNQPQHF. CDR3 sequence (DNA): TGTGCCATCGGACAGAATAATCAGCCCCAGCATTTT.

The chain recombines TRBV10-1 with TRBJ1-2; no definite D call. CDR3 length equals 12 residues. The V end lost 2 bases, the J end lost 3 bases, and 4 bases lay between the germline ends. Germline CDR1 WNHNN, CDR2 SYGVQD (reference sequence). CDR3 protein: CASSEGDYGYTF. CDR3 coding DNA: TGCGCCAGCAGTGAGGGTGACTATGGCTACACCTTC.

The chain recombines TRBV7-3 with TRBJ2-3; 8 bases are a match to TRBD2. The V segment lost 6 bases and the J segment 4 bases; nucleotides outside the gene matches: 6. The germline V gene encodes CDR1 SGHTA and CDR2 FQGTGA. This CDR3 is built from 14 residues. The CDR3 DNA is TGTGCCAGCAGTCGGAGCGGGAGCGCAGATACGCAGTATTTT. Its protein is CASSRSGSADTQYF.

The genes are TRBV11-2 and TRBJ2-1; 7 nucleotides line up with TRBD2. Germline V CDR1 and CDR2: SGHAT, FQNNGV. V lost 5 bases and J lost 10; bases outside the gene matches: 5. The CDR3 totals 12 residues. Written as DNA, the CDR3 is TGTGCCAGCAGCCCCCGGGGGGAGGAGCAGTTCTTC. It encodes CASSPRGEEQFF.

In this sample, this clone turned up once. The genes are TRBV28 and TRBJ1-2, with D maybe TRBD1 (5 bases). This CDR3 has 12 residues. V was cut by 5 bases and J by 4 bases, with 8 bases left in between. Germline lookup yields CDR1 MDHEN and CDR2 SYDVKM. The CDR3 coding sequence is TGTGCCAGCAGTCGGGGGACCTATGGCTACACCTTC. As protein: CASSRGTYGYTF.

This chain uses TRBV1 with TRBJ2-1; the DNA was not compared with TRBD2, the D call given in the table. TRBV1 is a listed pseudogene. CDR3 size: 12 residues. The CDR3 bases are TGCACCAGCAGCCAAGAAAGCGATGAGCAGTTCTTC. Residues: CTSSQESDEQFF.

Here the CDR3 reads CATSDPGRERANNEQFF. CDR3 DNA: TGTGCCACCAGTGACCCCGGGCGGGAGCGGGCAAACAATGAGCAGTTCTTC. This sequence joins TRBV24-1 and TRBJ2-1; 7 bases are shared with TRBD2. This CDR3 spans 17 amino acids. The germline gives CDR1 KGHDR, CDR2 SFDVKD. V was clipped by 4 bases and J by 5 bases; unmatched bases: 13.

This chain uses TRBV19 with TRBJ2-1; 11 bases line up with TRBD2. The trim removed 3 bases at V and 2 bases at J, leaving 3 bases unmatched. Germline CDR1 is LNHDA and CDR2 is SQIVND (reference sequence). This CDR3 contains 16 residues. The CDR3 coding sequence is TGTGCCAGTAGTATTACGGGACTAGCGGCCTACAATGAGCAGTTCTTC. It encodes CASSITGLAAYNEQFF.

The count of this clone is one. The CDR3 DNA reads TGTGCCAGCAGCACCTCGAGGGGAGGGGAGACCCAGTACTTC. Translation gives CASSTSRGGETQYF. The chain recombines TRBV13 with TRBJ2-5; 7 nucleotides match TRBD2. The J segment lost 5 bases and the V segment lost 5 bases, leaving 8 bases of the junction unmatched. The CDR3 loop spans 14 amino acids. The V gene's germline CDR1 is PRHDT and CDR2 FYEKMQ (reference sequence).

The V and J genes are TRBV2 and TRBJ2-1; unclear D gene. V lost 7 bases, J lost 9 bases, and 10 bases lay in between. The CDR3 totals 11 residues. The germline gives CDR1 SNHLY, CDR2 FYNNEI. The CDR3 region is CASNLDLEQFF. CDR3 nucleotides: TGTGCCAGCAACTTAGACCTTGAGCAGTTCTTC.

The CDR3 region has the DNA TGTGCCAGCAGTTTATATGGTAGCGGGGGATACGAGCAGTACTTC. It translates to CASSLYGSGGYEQYF. The chain employs TRBV28 and TRBJ2-7; TRBD2 matches at 9 bases. The germline gives CDR1 MDHEN, CDR2 SYDVKM. The CDR3 is made up of 15 amino acids. The J segment lost 4 bases and the V segment lost 1 base, leaving 5 bases of the junction unmatched.

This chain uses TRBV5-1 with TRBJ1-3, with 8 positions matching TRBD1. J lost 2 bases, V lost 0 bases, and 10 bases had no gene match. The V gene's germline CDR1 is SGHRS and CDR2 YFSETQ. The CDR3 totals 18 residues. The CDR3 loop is CASSLALQGARAGNTIYF. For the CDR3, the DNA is TGCGCCAGCAGCTTGGCCCTGCAGGGGGCTCGGGCTGGAAACACCATATATTTT. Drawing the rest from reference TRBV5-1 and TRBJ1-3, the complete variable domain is KAGVTQTPRYLIKTRGQQVTLSCSPISGHRSVSWYQQTPGQGLQFLFEYFSETQRNKGNFPGRFSGRQFSNSRSEMNVSTLELGDSALYLCASSLALQGARAGNTIYFGEGSWLTVV.

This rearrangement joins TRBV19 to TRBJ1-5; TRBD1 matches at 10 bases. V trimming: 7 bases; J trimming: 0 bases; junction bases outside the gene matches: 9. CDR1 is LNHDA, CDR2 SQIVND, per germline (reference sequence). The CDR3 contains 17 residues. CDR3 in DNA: TGTGCCAGTATGTCGGGACAGGGGTTTTATAGCAATCAGCCCCAGCATTTT. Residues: CASMSGQGFYSNQPQHF.

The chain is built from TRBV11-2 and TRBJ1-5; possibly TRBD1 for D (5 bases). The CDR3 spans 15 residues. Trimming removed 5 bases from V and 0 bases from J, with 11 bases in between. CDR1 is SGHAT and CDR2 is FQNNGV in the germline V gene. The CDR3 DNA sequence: TGTGCCAGCAGCCTGACAGCATATAGCAATCAGCCCCAGCATTTT. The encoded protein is CASSLTAYSNQPQHF.

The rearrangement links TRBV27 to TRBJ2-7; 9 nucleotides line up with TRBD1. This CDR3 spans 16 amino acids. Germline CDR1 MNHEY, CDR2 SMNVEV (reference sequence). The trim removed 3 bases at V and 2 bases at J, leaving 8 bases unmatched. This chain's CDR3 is CASSFRRDRVTYEQYF. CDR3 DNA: TGTGCCAGCAGTTTTCGTCGGGACAGGGTCACCTACGAGCAGTACTTC.